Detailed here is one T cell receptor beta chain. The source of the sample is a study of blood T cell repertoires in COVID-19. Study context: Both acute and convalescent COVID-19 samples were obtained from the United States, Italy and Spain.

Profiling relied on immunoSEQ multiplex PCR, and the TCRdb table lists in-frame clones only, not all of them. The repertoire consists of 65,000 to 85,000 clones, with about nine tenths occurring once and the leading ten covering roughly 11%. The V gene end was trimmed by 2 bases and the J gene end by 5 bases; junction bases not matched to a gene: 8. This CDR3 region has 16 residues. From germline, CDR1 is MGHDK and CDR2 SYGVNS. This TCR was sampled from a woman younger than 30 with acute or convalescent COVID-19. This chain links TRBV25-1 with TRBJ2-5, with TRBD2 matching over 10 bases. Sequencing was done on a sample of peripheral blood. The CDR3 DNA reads TGTGCCAGCAGTGAACAAAGCGGGGGGGCCGCGGAGACCCAGTACTTC. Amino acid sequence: CASSEQSGGAAETQYF.